The 25 T cell receptor beta chains reported below all come from one sample, sequenced in a study of PD-L1 blockade in urothelial cancer. Sequencing was performed with immunoSEQ multiplex PCR; in TCRdb, only in-frame clones are kept and a portion is missing. The data hold tens of thousands of clones, with roughly four fifths observed a single time. Sequences were derived from PBMCs, sampled around atezolizumab (anti-PD-L1) treatment. The receptors shown here come from a man between 65 and 85 years old with urothelial cancer.

The V call is TRBV5-1, the J call TRBJ1-2, with TRBD1 as a possible D gene (6 bases). The V gene's germline CDR1 is SGHRS and CDR2 YFSETQ. V shed 7 bases and J shed 2 bases, with 9 bases lying between them. The CDR3 has 12 amino acids. CDR3: CASRTGNYGYTF. The DNA for the CDR3 is TGCGCCAGCCGAACAGGGAACTATGGCTACACCTTC.

The chain combines TRBV30 with TRBJ1-5; the D gene is possibly TRBD1 (5 bases). Germline lookup yields CDR1 GTSNPN and CDR2 SVGIG (reference sequence). V lost 1 base to trimming and J lost 7 bases, with 20 bases between them. The CDR3 is 16 residues long. The CDR3 DNA is TGTGCCTGGAGTGCGGGGGGAGGGGCGGGTAGGCAGCCCCAGCATTTT. It translates to CAWSAGGGAGRQPQHF.

V usage is TRBV5-5 and J usage is TRBJ2-7, with 9 bases identical to TRBD1. Germline CDR1 and CDR2: SGHKS and YYEKEE (reference sequence). The CDR3 is 14 amino acids. J lost 6 bases, V lost 4 bases, and 8 bases had no gene match. In DNA, the CDR3 is TGTGCCAGCAGCGCCCGAGGGACAGGGCGCGAGCAGTACTTC. It specifies CASSARGTGREQYF. The variable domain in full, with the rest retrieved from reference TRBV5-5 and TRBJ2-7, is DAGVTQSPTHLIKTRGQQVTLRCSPISGHKSVSWYQQVLGQGPQFIFQYYEKEERGRGNFPDRFSARQFPNYSSELNVNALLLGDSALYLCASSARGTGREQYFGPGTRLTVT.

The chain carries TRBV2 and TRBJ2-3; 8 nucleotides match TRBD2. With V trimmed by 6 bases and J by 2 bases, 10 bases remained unmatched. Germline CDR1 is SNHLY and CDR2 is FYNNEI. The CDR3 covers 16 residues. CDR3 loop: CASRPTSGIITDTQYF. In DNA, the CDR3 is TGTGCCAGCAGGCCCACTAGCGGAATTATCACAGATACGCAGTATTTT.

The chain employs TRBV7-2 and TRBJ2-3; TRBD2 aligns across 10 bases. Germline V CDR1 and CDR2: SGHTA, FQGNSA. This CDR3 has 14 amino acids. With 5 bases clipped from V and 5 bases from J, the junction kept 4 bases outside the gene matches. The CDR3 region has the DNA TGTGCCAGCAGCCAAAGCGGGAGGGAAGATACGCAGTATTTT. Its protein is CASSQSGREDTQYF.

The chain joins TRBV18 to TRBJ2-7, with TRBD2 matching over 7 bases. This CDR3 has 15 residues. J lost 4 bases, V lost 3 bases, and 9 bases had no gene match. Germline-derived CDR1 and CDR2 are KGHSH and LQKENI. The CDR3 coding sequence is TGTGCCAGCTCACCCGGGGACTACCTTTCGTACGAGCAGTACTTC. Translation gives CASSPGDYLSYEQYF.

The chain has TRBV5-1 and TRBJ2-2; D is unresolved. The germline gives CDR1 SGHRS, CDR2 YFSETQ. The CDR3 totals 16 residues. V gave up 2 bases and J gave up 0 bases, with 11 bases separating them. In DNA form, the CDR3 reads TGCGCCAGCAGCTTTCTGCAGATATCGAACACCGGGGAGCTGTTTTTT. This translates into CASSFLQISNTGELFF.

The chain joins TRBV7-6 to TRBJ1-1; TRBD1 aligns across 7 bases. The CDR3 is 12 amino acids. V dropped 3 bases and J dropped 7; count of bases not matched to a gene: 2. The germline gives CDR1 SGHVS, CDR2 FNYEAQ. The CDR3 DNA follows: TGTGCCAGCAGCTTGACAGGGCGTGAAGCTTTCTTT. Encoded protein: CASSLTGREAFF.

This clone was detected a few times. V usage is TRBV29-1 and J usage is TRBJ1-1, with D maybe TRBD1 (5 bases). V was pared by 4 bases and J by 0 bases, with 18 bases between. Germline CDR1 SQVTM, CDR2 ANQGSEA. This CDR3 is built from 16 residues. CDR3 sequence (DNA): TGCAGCGTTGGGGATCTAAGGAGGGGCATGAACACTGAAGCTTTCTTT. Protein product: CSVGDLRRGMNTEAFF. Based on the CDR3 plus reference TRBV29-1 and TRBJ1-1, the full variable domain is SAVISQKPSRDICQRGTSLTIQCQVDSQVTMMFWYRQQPGQSLTLIATANQGSEATYESGFVIDKFPISRPNLTFSTLTVSNMSPEDSSIYLCSVGDLRRGMNTEAFFGQGTRLTVV.

The J gene is TRBJ1-1, the V gene TRBV5-5; D ambiguous. CDR1 and CDR2 from the germline V gene are SGHKS and YYEKEE (reference sequence). Deletions cut 1 base from V and 4 bases from J, with 5 bases between. The length of the CDR3 is 12 residues. The CDR3 nucleotides are TGTGCCAGCAGCTTGTCGCGCACTGAAGCTTTCTTT. Protein: CASSLSRTEAFF.

The chain couples TRBV7-2 to TRBJ2-5, with D maybe TRBD2 (6 bases). This CDR3 has 14 residues. V dropped 1 base and J dropped 9 bases, with 15 bases sitting between them. The germline V gene has CDR1 SGHTA and CDR2 FQGNSA. CDR3 in amino acids: CASSLGDWDGAQYF. Written as DNA, the CDR3 is TGTGCCAGCAGCTTAGGGGACTGGGACGGGGCCCAGTACTTC.

This chain uses TRBV27 with TRBJ1-2; 7 positions agree with TRBD1. Germline CDR1 MNHEY, CDR2 SMNVEV (reference sequence). The CDR3 covers 17 residues. The V gene end was trimmed by 3 bases and the J gene end by 0 bases; junction bases not matched to a gene: 10. The CDR3 DNA follows: TGTGCCAGCAGTTTGTCGGCTACAGGGGACGCTAACTATGGCTACACCTTC. It specifies CASSLSATGDANYGYTF.

This chain links TRBV10-3 with TRBJ1-4; 7 bases map to TRBD1. Trimming removed 10 bases from V and 13 bases from J; junction bases left unmatched: 9. Germline-derived CDR1 and CDR2 are ENHRY and SYGVKD. The CDR3 length is 11 residues. DNA of the CDR3: TGTGCCAGCTCTGACAGGGAGATACTGTTTTTT. It yields the protein CASSDREILFF.

The chain couples TRBV9 to TRBJ1-5; 8 bases are shared with TRBD1. V gave up 0 bases and J gave up 2 bases; unmatched junction bases: 16. CDR1 is SGDLS and CDR2 is YYNGEE in the germline V gene. The CDR3 runs 20 residues. The CDR3 reads CASSVDRGKCQPNGNQPQHF. For the CDR3, the DNA is TGTGCCAGCAGCGTAGACAGGGGGAAATGCCAACCTAATGGCAATCAGCCCCAGCATTTT.

The chain joins TRBV9 to TRBJ2-2; weak D call: TRBD2 (5 bases). Germline loops: CDR1 SGDLS, CDR2 YYNGEE. The CDR3 is made up of 15 amino acids. V was shortened by 2 bases and J by 5 bases, with 13 bases between the two germline ends. The DNA of the CDR3 is TGTGCCAGCAGCGTTGTTAGCGACGGGACCGGGGAGCTGTTTTTT. Amino acid sequence: CASSVVSDGTGELFF.

The table lists this clone with a count of one. This chain joins TRBV5-4 and TRBJ2-5; 7 bases fit TRBD2. Trimming took 0 bases from V and 5 from J; bases not matched to a gene: 7. The V gene's germline CDR1 is SGHNT and CDR2 YYREEE (reference sequence). The CDR3 spans 15 residues. CDR3 bases: TGTGCCAGCAGCTTGGATTCCAGCGGGATCGAGACCCAGTACTTC. Translated: CASSLDSSGIETQYF.

The chain recombines TRBV5-6 with TRBJ2-3; no reliable D call. V was clipped by 3 bases and J by 2 bases, with 16 bases between them. This CDR3 has 16 residues. The germline V gene has CDR1 SGHDT and CDR2 YYEEEE. CDR3 region: CASSSEVPVVTDTQYF. The CDR3 DNA follows: TGTGCCAGCAGCTCCGAGGTCCCGGTCGTCACAGATACGCAGTATTTT.

This sequence joins TRBV4-3 and TRBJ2-3; 7 nucleotides match TRBD1. CDR1 and CDR2 from the germline V gene are LGHNA and YSLEER. CDR3 size: 14 residues. The trim removed 4 bases at V and 4 bases at J, leaving 5 bases unmatched. The CDR3 DNA is TGCGCCAGCAGCCCCACAGGGGCAGCAGATACGCAGTATTTT. It codes for CASSPTGAADTQYF.

The CDR3 DNA reads as TGTGCCAGCAGTCCAGAGACAGAACGAAATGAAAAACTGTTTTTT. This gives the protein CASSPETERNEKLFF. The rearrangement uses TRBV28 and TRBJ1-4; perhaps TRBD1 as D (5 bases). The CDR3 has 15 amino acids. V lost 5 bases to trimming and J lost 5 bases, with 15 bases between them. Germline CDR1 reads MDHEN; CDR2 reads SYDVKM.

The chain recombines TRBV5-1 with TRBJ2-3; perhaps TRBD2 as D (5 bases). V was clipped by 7 bases and J by 7 bases, with 22 bases between them. The CDR3 sequence is 15 residues long. Germline V gene lookup returns CDR1 SGHRS and CDR2 YFSETQ. In DNA, the CDR3 is TGCGCCAGCTCATCGGACTCCCGTAGGAGGAATACGCAGTATTTT. Protein: CASSSDSRRRNTQYF.

The chain has TRBV2 and TRBJ2-7; TRBD1 is a possible D gene (5 bases). The germline gives CDR1 SNHLY, CDR2 FYNNEI. V dropped 5 bases and J dropped 0 bases, with 14 bases sitting between them. The length of the CDR3 is 15 residues. CDR3 in DNA: TGTGCCAGCAGTTCACAGGAACTTAGCTCCTACGAGCAGTACTTC. Amino acids: CASSSQELSSYEQYF.

This chain links TRBV5-6 with TRBJ2-5; 9 positions match TRBD2. With 3 bases clipped from V and 3 bases from J, the junction kept 3 bases outside the gene matches. CDR3 length equals 14 residues. Germline CDR1 SGHDT, CDR2 YYEEEE. CDR3 in amino acids: CASSSLAGEETQYF. For the CDR3, the DNA is TGTGCCAGCAGCTCCTTAGCGGGAGAAGAGACCCAGTACTTC.

This chain links TRBV5-1 with TRBJ1-3, with D perhaps TRBD1 (6 bases). Trimming shortened V by 4 bases and J by 2 bases, and 16 bases separated the two germline ends. This CDR3 is built from 16 residues. From germline, CDR1 is SGHRS and CDR2 YFSETQ. CDR3 protein: CASSPGPPGAGNTIYF. CDR3 coding DNA: TGCGCCAGCAGCCCGGGTCCCCCAGGGGCTGGAAACACCATATATTTT.

The chain combines TRBV7-6 with TRBJ2-2, with D unresolved. Trimming pared 0 bases from V and 6 bases from J, leaving 17 bases between. The length of the CDR3 is 17 residues. CDR1 SGHVS and CDR2 FNYEAQ come from the germline V gene. The CDR3 DNA is TGTGCCAGCAGCTTAGCGGCCGGGTCAGTGACGTCCGGGGAGCTGTTTTTT. Translating gives CASSLAAGSVTSGELFF.

CDR3 sequence reads: CASRGQGGPYEQYF. The CDR3, as DNA: TGTGCCAGCAGGGGACAGGGGGGACCTTACGAGCAGTACTTC. The chain is built from TRBV2 and TRBJ2-7; 11 bases line up with TRBD1. There are 14 residues in the CDR3. Trimming removed 6 bases from V and 4 bases from J; junction bases left unmatched: 5. Germline CDR1 SNHLY, CDR2 FYNNEI.